Listed below are T cell receptor beta chains from one sample, sequenced in a study of blood T cells in healthy people across ages. MiXCR, applied by TCRdb to the 5' RACE reads, yields one record per CDR3 protein. The sample lists hundreds of thousands of distinct CDR3 sequences; around 31% were seen once. The sample consisted of blood. The receptors were gathered from a woman of 80 years or more in good health. CDR3s include the opening cysteine and the closing phenylalanine or tryptophan. A D gene is named only where the DNA matches it firmly. Not every row has a clone size; where given, it reads once, few, many or a size class.

j_gene: TRBJ2-4; v_gene: TRBV7-9; d_gene: -; abundance: many; CDR3nt: TGTGCCAGCAGCCCCGGGGGGCGAGGTTGGGAAGGCGGTTTAAACATTCAGTACTTC; CDR3aa: CASSPGGRGWEGGLNIQYF
j_gene: TRBJ2-4; v_gene: TRBV20-1; d_gene: -; abundance: many; CDR3nt: TGCAGTGCTAGTCAGAGGGGGGTTGGCATTCAGTACTTC; CDR3aa: CSASQRGVGIQYF
j_gene: TRBJ2-7; v_gene: TRBV27; d_gene: -; abundance: few; CDR3nt: TGTGCCAGCAGTTTACAGGGGGGTCTACCCTACGAGCAGTACTTC; CDR3aa: CASSLQGGLPYEQYF
j_gene: TRBJ1-6; v_gene: TRBV7-9; d_gene: -; abundance: -; CDR3nt: TGTGCCAGCAGCCCAAATGCGGGGTCTTCACCCCTCCACTTT; CDR3aa: CASSPNAGSSPLHF
j_gene: TRBJ1-6; v_gene: TRBV28; d_gene: -; abundance: few; CDR3nt: TGTGCCAGCAGTAGGAGGGGTAATTCACCCCTCCACTTT; CDR3aa: CASSRRGNSPLHF
j_gene: TRBJ1-1; v_gene: TRBV29-1; d_gene: TRBD1; abundance: many; CDR3nt: TGCAGCGCCTCGACAGGGCGAACTGAAGCTTTCTTT; CDR3aa: CSASTGRTEAFF
j_gene: TRBJ1-2; v_gene: TRBV9; d_gene: -; abundance: many; CDR3nt: TGTGCCAGCTCGGGTGGAGGCTACACCTTC; CDR3aa: CASSGGGYTF
j_gene: TRBJ2-1; v_gene: TRBV7-2; d_gene: TRBD2; abundance: -; CDR3nt: TGTGCCTGCAGCCTCACGGGGGGACGACACAATGAGCAGTTCTTC; CDR3aa: CACSLTGGRHNEQFF
j_gene: TRBJ2-7; v_gene: TRBV10-3; d_gene: -; abundance: -; CDR3nt: TGTGCCATCAGTGAGTCGAGAGTGGCGTACTTC; CDR3aa: CAISESRVAYF
j_gene: TRBJ2-1; v_gene: TRBV7-2; d_gene: -; abundance: many; CDR3nt: TGTGCCAGCAGCTTGGGACGGGACCTCTACAATGAGCAGTTCTTC; CDR3aa: CASSLGRDLYNEQFF
j_gene: TRBJ1-1; v_gene: TRBV19; d_gene: -; abundance: few; CDR3nt: TGTGCCAGTAGGGTAACAGGGCCGAACACTGAAGCTTTCTTT; CDR3aa: CASRVTGPNTEAFF
j_gene: TRBJ2-3; v_gene: TRBV4-3; d_gene: -; abundance: few; CDR3nt: TGCGCCAGCAGCCAAGATGCCGGGGGCGAAGGTACAGATACGCAGTATTTT; CDR3aa: CASSQDAGGEGTDTQYF
j_gene: TRBJ1-6; v_gene: TRBV28; d_gene: -; abundance: many; CDR3nt: TGTGCCAATGGACCTGCCTATAATTCACCCCTCCACTTT; CDR3aa: CANGPAYNSPLHF
j_gene: TRBJ2-7; v_gene: TRBV5-1; d_gene: TRBD1; abundance: -; CDR3nt: TGCGTCAGCAGCGGGTGGGACAGGGGCACCTACGAGCAGTACTTC; CDR3aa: CVSSGWDRGTYEQYF
j_gene: TRBJ1-2; v_gene: TRBV7-9; d_gene: TRBD1; abundance: few; CDR3nt: TGTGCCAGCAGCGCGACAGGGAGGTCTAACTATGGCTACACCTTC; CDR3aa: CASSATGRSNYGYTF
j_gene: TRBJ2-7; v_gene: TRBV9; d_gene: TRBD2; abundance: many; CDR3nt: TGTGCCAGCAGCGTTGGCAACGGGGGGGACTACGAGCAGTACTTC; CDR3aa: CASSVGNGGDYEQYF
j_gene: TRBJ1-4; v_gene: TRBV5-6; d_gene: TRBD1; abundance: few; CDR3nt: TGTGCCAGCAGCTCAACAGGGGCCCTTAATGAAAAACTGTTTTTT; CDR3aa: CASSSTGALNEKLFF
j_gene: TRBJ1-6; v_gene: TRBV20-1; d_gene: -; abundance: many; CDR3nt: TGCAGTGCTAGCTCAAAAGGAGGCAATTCACCCCTCCACTTT; CDR3aa: CSASSKGGNSPLHF
j_gene: TRBJ2-1; v_gene: TRBV7-3; d_gene: TRBD2; abundance: -; CDR3nt: TGTGCCAGCAGCCCTCAGGGACTAGTTAGGAATGAGCAGTTCTTC; CDR3aa: CASSPQGLVRNEQFF
j_gene: TRBJ1-2; v_gene: TRBV4-3; d_gene: -; abundance: many; CDR3nt: TGCGCCAGCAGCCAAGATGCAAGGGGCTATGGCTACACCTTC; CDR3aa: CASSQDARGYGYTF
j_gene: TRBJ2-5; v_gene: TRBV4-2; d_gene: -; abundance: many; CDR3nt: TGTGCCAGCAGCCAAATACGGGGGCAAGAGACCCAGTACTTC; CDR3aa: CASSQIRGQETQYF
j_gene: TRBJ2-7; v_gene: TRBV15; d_gene: -; abundance: -; CDR3nt: TGTGCCACCAGCGGAACCCTAAAGGACTCCTACGAGCAGTACTTC; CDR3aa: CATSGTLKDSYEQYF
j_gene: TRBJ1-5; v_gene: TRBV20-1; d_gene: -; abundance: few; CDR3nt: TGCAGTGCTAGAGATTTGGGGGTGAGCAATCAGCCCCAGCATTTT; CDR3aa: CSARDLGVSNQPQHF
j_gene: TRBJ2-6; v_gene: TRBV21-1; d_gene: -; abundance: -; CDR3nt: TGTGCCAGCAGCCGAGGACAGGGGGCGCAAGGGCCCAACGTCCTGACTTTC; CDR3aa: CASSRGQGAQGPNVLTF
j_gene: TRBJ2-4; v_gene: TRBV5-1; d_gene: -; abundance: -; CDR3nt: TGCGCCAGCAGCTTGGATGGGGGATTAAACATTCAGTACTTC; CDR3aa: CASSLDGGLNIQYF
j_gene: TRBJ2-1; v_gene: TRBV29-1; d_gene: -; abundance: -; CDR3nt: TGCAGCGTTGAAATCGTCCAGGGGCGATACAATGAGCAGTTCTTC; CDR3aa: CSVEIVQGRYNEQFF
j_gene: TRBJ2-3; v_gene: TRBV5-1; d_gene: -; abundance: many; CDR3nt: TGTGCCAGCAGCTTAGAAGGGACAGATACGCAGTATTTT; CDR3aa: CASSLEGTDTQYF
j_gene: TRBJ2-1; v_gene: TRBV11-3; d_gene: -; abundance: few; CDR3nt: TGTGCCGGCAGCTCCTCCCTAGCTAGGGGGGCGGGTGAGCAGTTCTTC; CDR3aa: CAGSSSLARGAGEQFF
j_gene: TRBJ2-7; v_gene: TRBV20-1; d_gene: TRBD1; abundance: -; CDR3nt: TGCAGTGCTAGTTTGGGACAGGCCTACGAGCAGTACTTC; CDR3aa: CSASLGQAYEQYF
j_gene: TRBJ2-2; v_gene: TRBV7-3; d_gene: -; abundance: few; CDR3nt: TGTGCCACACGCCCCGGGGTTTCCGGGGAGCTGTTTTTT; CDR3aa: CATRPGVSGELFF
j_gene: TRBJ2-4; v_gene: TRBV7-2; d_gene: TRBD2; abundance: many; CDR3nt: TGTGCCAGCAGTCGAGCGGGGGGGCTTAAAAACATTCAGTACTTC; CDR3aa: CASSRAGGLKNIQYF
j_gene: TRBJ2-7; v_gene: TRBV21-1; d_gene: -; abundance: few; CDR3nt: TGTGCCAGTCGGCAGGGGCAGTCGTCCTACGAGCAGTACTTC; CDR3aa: CASRQGQSSYEQYF
j_gene: TRBJ2-1; v_gene: TRBV24-1; d_gene: TRBD2; abundance: -; CDR3nt: TGTGCCACCCGTCCTAGCGGGGAAGCCAATGAGCAGTTCTTC; CDR3aa: CATRPSGEANEQFF
j_gene: TRBJ2-7; v_gene: TRBV20-1; d_gene: -; abundance: many; CDR3nt: TGCAGTGCTAGACCCAATCTCGTCGAGCAGTACTTC; CDR3aa: CSARPNLVEQYF
j_gene: TRBJ2-1; v_gene: TRBV24-1; d_gene: -; abundance: many; CDR3nt: TGTGCCGCCGGAGACTCATACAATGAGCAGTTCTTC; CDR3aa: CAAGDSYNEQFF
j_gene: TRBJ2-7; v_gene: TRBV3-1; d_gene: TRBD2; abundance: few; CDR3nt: TGTGCCAGCAGCCAAGATCGGCTAGCGGGGCCTCACTACGAGCAGTACTTC; CDR3aa: CASSQDRLAGPHYEQYF
j_gene: TRBJ1-1; v_gene: TRBV12-3/TRBV12-4; d_gene: TRBD1; abundance: many; CDR3nt: TGTGCCAGCAGTTTAAGAAGGGCAGGGGGGCGTACTGAAGCTTTCTTT; CDR3aa: CASSLRRAGGRTEAFF
j_gene: TRBJ1-5; v_gene: TRBV7-2; d_gene: TRBD1; abundance: many; CDR3nt: TGTGCCAGCAGATCCGGGACAGGGGTCTTTAGCAATCAGCCCCAGCATTTT; CDR3aa: CASRSGTGVFSNQPQHF
j_gene: TRBJ2-3; v_gene: TRBV4-2; d_gene: -; abundance: many; CDR3nt: TGTGCCAGCAGCCCTCACAGGGAACCTAGCACAGATACGCAGTATTTT; CDR3aa: CASSPHREPSTDTQYF
j_gene: TRBJ1-2; v_gene: TRBV30; d_gene: -; abundance: -; CDR3nt: TGTGCCTGGAGTGCAAGGGGAAACTATGGCTACACCTTC; CDR3aa: CAWSARGNYGYTF
j_gene: TRBJ2-3; v_gene: TRBV3-1; d_gene: TRBD2; abundance: -; CDR3nt: TGTGCCAGCAGCCCGAGCGGGACCCACGATACGCAGTATTTT; CDR3aa: CASSPSGTHDTQYF
j_gene: TRBJ2-7; v_gene: TRBV11-1; d_gene: -; abundance: many; CDR3nt: TGTGCCAGCAGCTTAGAACGGGGCGTTAACTACGAGCAGTACTTC; CDR3aa: CASSLERGVNYEQYF
j_gene: TRBJ1-5; v_gene: TRBV7-2; d_gene: -; abundance: -; CDR3nt: TGTGCCAGCAGCTTAGATCACAGGATGAGCAATCAGCCCCAGCATTTT; CDR3aa: CASSLDHRMSNQPQHF
j_gene: TRBJ1-4; v_gene: TRBV11-2; d_gene: -; abundance: few; CDR3nt: TGTGCCAGCAGCTCGCCCCCGGGGAATACTAATGAAAAACTGTTTTTT; CDR3aa: CASSSPPGNTNEKLFF
j_gene: TRBJ2-7; v_gene: TRBV20-1; d_gene: -; abundance: many; CDR3nt: TGCAGTGCTAGAGTATCAGTCTACGAGCAGTACTTC; CDR3aa: CSARVSVYEQYF
j_gene: TRBJ2-2; v_gene: TRBV6-1; d_gene: -; abundance: -; CDR3nt: TGTGCCAGCAGTGAAGCGCTTCAGGGGACGAACACCGGGGAGCTGTTTTTT; CDR3aa: CASSEALQGTNTGELFF
j_gene: TRBJ1-1; v_gene: TRBV6-1; d_gene: -; abundance: many; CDR3nt: TGTGCCAGCAGTGAAGCGGGGAACACTGAAGCTTTCTTT; CDR3aa: CASSEAGNTEAFF
j_gene: TRBJ2-1; v_gene: TRBV5-6; d_gene: TRBD2; abundance: many; CDR3nt: TGTGCCAGCAGCTTGACTAGCGGGACAGGTGAGCAGTTCTTC; CDR3aa: CASSLTSGTGEQFF
j_gene: TRBJ1-1; v_gene: TRBV5-6; d_gene: TRBD1; abundance: few; CDR3nt: TGTGCCAGCAGCTCTACCGGGACAGGGTTGACTGAAGCTTTCTTT; CDR3aa: CASSSTGTGLTEAFF
j_gene: TRBJ2-7; v_gene: TRBV12-3/TRBV12-4; d_gene: TRBD2; abundance: few; CDR3nt: TGTGCCAGCAGGGGATCAGGAACTTATCGAAGGGAGGGCTCCTACGAGCAGTACTTC; CDR3aa: CASRGSGTYRREGSYEQYF
j_gene: TRBJ1-4; v_gene: TRBV9; d_gene: -; abundance: -; CDR3nt: TGTGCCAGCAGCGTAGGAGAAACAGCAACTAATGAAAAACTGTTTTTT; CDR3aa: CASSVGETATNEKLFF
j_gene: TRBJ1-5; v_gene: TRBV7-6; d_gene: -; abundance: many; CDR3nt: TGTGCCAGCAGCTTAGAAGTACCGGGGGCAGGCAATCAGCCCCAGCATTTT; CDR3aa: CASSLEVPGAGNQPQHF